Presented here are 9 T cell receptor beta chains from one specimen sequenced in a study of blood T cells in healthy people across ages. A second 7 to 11 cycle PCR used barcoded and J-beta primers. TCRdb fed the 5' RACE reads into MiXCR, producing one record per CDR3 protein. The data show about 1.7 million distinct CDR3 sequences, over 25% seen once. Sequencing used blood. All receptors derive from a woman in her twenties or thirties in good health.

This clonotype was seen a few times. This chain uses TRBV6-5 with TRBJ2-1; D not resolved. The germline gives CDR1 MNHEY, CDR2 SVGAGI. This CDR3 comprises 16 residues. Trimming removed 4 bases from V and 5 bases from J, with 18 bases in between. The CDR3, as DNA: TGTGCCAGCAGTTCACGGACCAAGCCCACCCACAATGAGCAGTTCTTC. Protein product: CASSSRTKPTHNEQFF.

This clonotype has just a few counts. This chain uses TRBV12-5 with TRBJ2-1, with 7 bases aligning to TRBD2. This CDR3 contains 19 residues. Germline-derived CDR1 and CDR2 are LGHNT and FRNRAP. After removal of 0 bases from V and 0 bases from J, the junction contained 11 bases not matched to a gene. CDR3: CASGLVGLAAGSSYNEQFF. CDR3 nucleotide sequence: TGTGCTAGTGGTTTGGTAGGGTTGGCAGCGGGGAGCTCCTACAATGAGCAGTTCTTC.

A few counts support this clonotype. The CDR3 nucleotides read TGTGCCTGGAGTGTAGATTTGTTTTTCGGGGAGCTGTTTTTT. As protein: CAWSVDLFFGELFF. The J gene is TRBJ2-2, the V gene TRBV30; no firm D call. This CDR3 is built from 14 residues. Germline V gene data show CDR1 as GTSNPN and CDR2 as SVGIG (reference sequence). With 0 bases removed from V and 7 bases from J, the gap between germline ends came to 12 bases.

The rearrangement uses TRBV7-9 and TRBJ1-2, with 10 bases identical to TRBD1. CDR1 SEHNR and CDR2 FQNEAQ come from the germline V gene (reference sequence). The ends lost 8 bases at V and 5 bases at J; junction bases unmatched: 8. CDR3 size: 14 residues. In nucleotides, the CDR3 is TGTGCCAGCGCGACAGGGGGCGTGTGGTATGGCTACACCTTC. It encodes CASATGGVWYGYTF. The complete variable domain, with remaining parts taken from reference TRBV7-9 and TRBJ1-2, reads DTGVSQNPRHKITKRGQNVTFRCDPISEHNRLYWYRQTLGQGPEFLTYFQNEAQLEKSRLLSDRFSAERPKGSFSTLEIQRTEQGDSAMYLCASATGGVWYGYTFGSGTRLTVV.

This clonotype was observed many times. The gene calls are TRBV7-2 and TRBJ2-7; D is unclear. V dropped 4 bases and J dropped 0 bases, with 10 bases sitting between them. In germline, CDR1 is SGHTA, CDR2 FQGNSA. The CDR3 runs 14 residues. CDR3 sequence reads: CASSYLKSSYEQYF. The CDR3 nucleotides are TGTGCCAGCAGCTATTTGAAATCCTCCTACGAGCAGTACTTC. The full variable domain, completed using reference TRBV7-2 and TRBJ2-7, is GAGVSQSPSNKVTEKGKDVELRCDPISGHTALYWYRQSLGQGLEFLIYFQGNSAPDKSGLPSDRFSAERTGGSVSTLTIQRTQQEDSAVYLCASSYLKSSYEQYFGPGTRLTVT.

This clonotype has only a few counts. The chain has TRBV20-1 and TRBJ1-1, with TRBD1 matching 7 bases. Trimming took 0 bases from V and 4 from J; bases not matched to a gene: 8. This CDR3 contains 15 residues. From germline, CDR1 is DFQATT and CDR2 SNEGSKA (reference sequence). The CDR3 nucleotides are TGCAGTGCTAGAGATGTGGCAGGGGGGGCCACTGAAGCTTTCTTT. Protein product: CSARDVAGGATEAFF.

This clonotype has a handful of counts. V is TRBV11-2 and J is TRBJ2-7; 9 bases are a match to TRBD2. Trimming cost V 1 base and J 3 bases; bases outside gene matches: 7. CDR1 SGHAT and CDR2 FQNNGV come from the germline V gene. The CDR3 has 16 residues. The CDR3 coding sequence is TGTGCCAGCAGCTTAGGTGCTAGCGGGACCCTCTACGAGCAGTACTTC. It codes for CASSLGASGTLYEQYF.

In this sample, this clonotype turned up many times. A single base separates this from a much larger clone, so it may be a read error. This sequence joins TRBV5-1 and TRBJ2-3; D not resolved. The CDR3 covers 11 residues. Germline V gene sequence: CDR1 SGHRS, CDR2 YFSETQ. The CDR3 here is CASTLTDTQYF. CDR3 nucleotide sequence: TGTGCCAGCACCCTCACAGATACGCAGTATTTT.

The chain combines TRBV20-1 with TRBJ1-1, with D tentatively TRBD1 (6 bases). This CDR3 is 15 amino acids long. V lost 5 bases and J 5 bases, leaving 21 bases between the germline ends. Germline CDR1 and CDR2: DFQATT and SNEGSKA (reference sequence). Written as DNA, the CDR3 is TGCAGTGCTGATGTAGGCGACACAGGGAGAACTGAAGCTTTCTTT. Protein: CSADVGDTGRTEAFF.